This entry lists 17 T cell receptor beta chains sequenced from one sample in a study of lymphopenia after photon versus proton radiotherapy (dated 2019 in TCRdb). Libraries came from the immunoSEQ multiplex PCR assay. TCRdb took this table from immuneACCESS and kept in-frame rearrangements with V and J called. Such tables lack part of the clones; where checked against another copy, unresolved V genes explain under half of the gap, and the rest is unexplained. Present in this sample are 150,000 to 200,000 clones, 70% to 90% of which were seen just once. Of the sample, around 4.6% falls within the top ten clones. Sequenced here: peripheral blood, sampled from a patient treated with photon-based radiotherapy. These receptors came from a man aged 50 to 59 with gastric cancer.

The chain is built from TRBV19 and TRBJ2-1; no definite D call. The CDR3 is 16 amino acids. V was clipped by 1 base and J by 2 bases, with 12 bases between them. Per germline, CDR1 LNHDA and CDR2 SQIVND (reference sequence). CDR3 DNA: TGTGCCAGTAGTATAGGCAGGCTTCCTCCCTACAATGAGCAGTTCTTC. This translates into CASSIGRLPPYNEQFF.

This clone was seen only once. The J gene is TRBJ1-3, the V gene TRBV7-8; D remains unclear. In germline, CDR1 is SGHVS, CDR2 FQNEAQ. The ends were cut back, 5 bases at V and 7 bases at J, with 9 bases in the middle. This CDR3 region has 12 residues. CDR3 sequence reads: CASSLVRNTIYF. The CDR3 coding sequence is TGTGCCAGCAGCCTCGTCCGGAACACCATATATTTT. Looking up the rest from reference TRBV7-8 and TRBJ1-3 gives the full variable domain: GAGVSQSPRYKVAKRGQDVALRCDPISGHVSLFWYQQALGQGPEFLTYFQNEAQLDKSGLPSDRFFAERPEGSVSTLKIQRTQQEDSAVYLCASSLVRNTIYFGEGSWLTVV.

The chain joins TRBV5-1 to TRBJ2-5, with D tentatively TRBD2 (5 bases). Germline lookup yields CDR1 SGHRS and CDR2 YFSETQ. V lost 4 bases and J lost 0, with 10 bases in between. This CDR3 contains 14 residues. CDR3 in DNA: TGCGCCAGCAGCCCGGACTCTTACCAAGAGACCCAGTACTTC. This sequence encodes CASSPDSYQETQYF.

This clone came up once. The V and J genes are TRBV5-6 and TRBJ2-7; the match to TRBD1 covers 7 bases. This CDR3 has 13 amino acids. Germline V gene data show CDR1 as SGHDT and CDR2 as YYEEEE. J was trimmed by 6 bases and V by 0 bases; bases with no gene match: 3. The CDR3 reads CASSLGDRVEQYF. The DNA for the CDR3 is TGTGCCAGCAGCTTGGGCGACAGGGTCGAGCAGTACTTC.

The rearrangement links TRBV9 to TRBJ2-7; 7 nucleotides match TRBD2. Germline lookup yields CDR1 SGDLS and CDR2 YYNGEE. CDR3 size: 16 residues. V gave up 6 bases and J gave up 0 bases; unmatched junction bases: 12. In nucleotides, the CDR3 is TGTGCCAGCACCCTCCAACTAGCGAGAGGCTCCTACGAGCAGTACTTC. It is translated as CASTLQLARGSYEQYF.

The chain uses TRBV19 and TRBJ1-5; 10 bases are shared with TRBD1. The CDR3 sequence is 16 residues long. From germline, CDR1 is LNHDA and CDR2 SQIVND (reference sequence). V shed 6 bases, J shed 0 bases, and the junction held 5 bases outside the gene matches. CDR3: CASSPGTGDSNQPQHF. The CDR3 DNA reads TGTGCCAGTAGCCCCGGGACAGGGGATAGCAATCAGCCCCAGCATTTT.

This chain uses TRBV2 with TRBJ1-4; 8 nucleotides match TRBD1. The CDR3 runs 16 residues. Germline CDR1 and CDR2: SNHLY and FYNNEI. Losses at the gene ends were 9 bases for V and 4 bases for J; bases not matched to a gene: 13. CDR3 residues: CASRIGQGGGNEKLFF. CDR3 nucleotides: TGTGCCAGTAGGATCGGACAGGGTGGAGGTAATGAAAAACTGTTTTTT.

The J gene is TRBJ2-5, the V gene TRBV6-5; 10 bases map to TRBD2. The length of the CDR3 is 16 residues. J gave up 1 base and V 0 bases, and 2 bases lay outside the gene matches. The germline V gene has CDR1 MNHEY and CDR2 SVGAGI. In nucleotides, the CDR3 is TGTGCCAGCAGTTACTCGGCTAGCGGGAGCCAAGAGACCCAGTACTTC. Translation: CASSYSASGSQETQYF.

V usage is TRBV18 and J usage is TRBJ1-4; tentatively, D is TRBD1 (6 bases). The CDR3 extends over 14 amino acids. Germline V gene data show CDR1 as KGHSH and CDR2 as LQKENI. Trimming removed 2 bases from V and 5 bases from J, with 9 bases in between. CDR3 in amino acids: CASSPGGGNEKLFF. As DNA, the CDR3 is TGTGCCAGCTCACCAGGAGGGGGGAATGAAAAACTGTTTTTT.

This clone was found a few times. The rearrangement uses TRBV19 and TRBJ2-2, with D maybe TRBD2 (5 bases). The CDR3 consists of 16 residues. Germline CDR1 is LNHDA and CDR2 is SQIVND (reference sequence). The V end was cut by 6 bases, the J end by 6 bases, with 20 bases between. The DNA of the CDR3 is TGTGCCAGTAGCCCGAGGGCAGGATCGAAGGCCGGGGAGCTGTTTTTT. Amino acids: CASSPRAGSKAGELFF.

A single count supports this clone. CDR3 region: CASSPDGNTEAFF. DNA of the CDR3: TGTGCCAGCAGCCCGGACGGGAACACTGAAGCTTTCTTT. The V and J genes are TRBV9 and TRBJ1-1; D remains unclear. Per the germline V gene, CDR1 is SGDLS and CDR2 is YYNGEE. The CDR3 loop spans 13 amino acids. V was clipped by 4 bases and J by 1 base, with 8 bases between them.

This chain connects TRBV9 to TRBJ1-4; D call uncertain. V lost 0 bases, J lost 9 bases, and 9 bases lay in between. The germline CDR1 and CDR2 sequences are SGDLS and YYNGEE. The CDR3 totals 13 residues. This chain's CDR3 is CASSVGEGQKLFF. The CDR3 nucleotides are TGTGCCAGCAGCGTAGGGGAAGGGCAAAAACTGTTTTTT.

V and J are TRBV5-4 and TRBJ1-5; 10 bases fit TRBD1. CDR3 length equals 16 residues. Per the germline V gene, CDR1 is SGHNT and CDR2 is YYREEE (reference sequence). The junction had 10 bases not matched to a gene; V was cut back by 3 bases and J by 7 bases. CDR3 sequence (DNA): TGTGCCAGCAGCTCCCCCCCCGGGACAGGGGAGCAGCCCCAGCATTTT. Translating gives CASSSPPGTGEQPQHF.

The CDR3 is CASSLEASGEQFF. The CDR3 DNA reads TGTGCCAGCAGTCTCGAAGCGAGCGGTGAGCAGTTCTTC. The chain joins TRBV27 to TRBJ2-1, with D tentatively TRBD2 (5 bases). The CDR3 loop spans 13 amino acids. Trimming removed 5 bases at V and 9 bases at J, with 14 bases between. Germline CDR1 reads MNHEY; CDR2 reads SMNVEV (reference sequence).

This clone occurred a few times. The chain carries TRBV25-1 and TRBJ2-7; 7 positions match TRBD1. This CDR3 comprises 12 residues. Losses at the gene ends were 8 bases for V and 5 bases for J; bases not matched to a gene: 6. In germline, CDR1 is MGHDK, CDR2 SYGVNS. The CDR3 sequence is CASGWTGDEQYF. Written as DNA, the CDR3 is TGTGCCAGCGGATGGACAGGCGACGAGCAGTACTTC.

V is TRBV2 and J is TRBJ2-2; no definite D call. From germline, CDR1 is SNHLY and CDR2 FYNNEI. V was clipped by 2 bases and J by 5 bases, with 9 bases between them. This CDR3 comprises 14 residues. Here the CDR3 reads CASSEFGQTGELFF. CDR3 bases: TGTGCCAGCAGTGAATTTGGGCAGACCGGGGAGCTGTTTTTT.

This clone was seen at least ten times. V usage is TRBV19 and J usage is TRBJ2-5; TRBD1 might be the D (6 bases). The V gene lost 3 bases and the J gene lost 2 bases, with 13 bases spanning the gap. CDR1 is LNHDA and CDR2 is SQIVND in the germline V gene (reference sequence). The length of the CDR3 is 15 residues. The DNA for the CDR3 is TGTGCCAGTAGTATTGGGATGGGGGCACAAGAGACCCAGTACTTC. This gives the protein CASSIGMGAQETQYF.